This entry lists 7 T cell receptor beta chains sequenced from one sample in a study of stem cell transplantation in POMP-related autoinflammatory disease. Assay: immunoSEQ multiplex PCR; the TCRdb copy retains only in-frame clones and omits some. The data hold approximately 65,000 clones, with under 95% observed a single time. The input for sequencing was CD4+ T cells from PBMCs, taken after stem cell transplantation. These receptors were collected from a human patient with POMP-related autoinflammation and immune dysregulation (PRAID). Among the T cells, some may be from the graft donor.

This clone appeared a few times. The gene calls are TRBV29-1 and TRBJ1-6; D is uncertain. The CDR3 has 12 residues. Germline lookup yields CDR1 SQVTM and CDR2 ANQGSEA. The V gene lost 6 bases and the J gene lost 9 bases, with 12 bases spanning the gap. The CDR3 region is CSVIEVCSPLHF. The CDR3 DNA reads as TGCAGCGTAATAGAGGTATGTTCACCCCTCCACTTT. Together with reference TRBV29-1 and TRBJ1-6, the CDR3 gives the full variable domain: SAVISQKPSRDICQRGTSLTIQCQVDSQVTMMFWYRQQPGQSLTLIATANQGSEATYESGFVIDKFPISRPNLTFSTLTVSNMSPEDSSIYLCSVIEVCSPLHFGNGTRLTVT.

This chain joins TRBV24-1 and TRBJ2-5, with 8 bases identical to TRBD2. CDR3 length equals 15 residues. Losses at the gene ends were 4 bases for V and 4 bases for J; bases not matched to a gene: 7. CDR1 and CDR2 from the germline V gene are KGHDR and SFDVKD. CDR3 in DNA: TGTGCCACCAGTGAACCGGGACTAGGCCCAGAGACCCAGTACTTC. As protein: CATSEPGLGPETQYF.

The J gene is TRBJ1-5, the V gene TRBV18, with D unresolved. Germline V lookup: CDR1 KGHSH, CDR2 LQKENI. The V gene lost 2 bases and the J gene lost 0 bases, with 5 bases spanning the gap. This CDR3 region has 14 residues. The CDR3 nucleotides read TGTGCCAGCTCACCAGAGTATAGCAATCAGCCCCAGCATTTT. Translated, it gives CASSPEYSNQPQHF.

V is TRBV5-6 and J is TRBJ2-2; the match to TRBD2 covers 7 bases. CDR3 size: 13 residues. With V trimmed by 4 bases and J by 7 bases, 4 bases remained unmatched. The germline gives CDR1 SGHDT, CDR2 YYEEEE. The CDR3: CASSRLAYGELFF. The DNA of the CDR3 is TGTGCCAGCAGCCGACTAGCTTACGGGGAGCTGTTTTTT.

V usage is TRBV5-1 and J usage is TRBJ2-7, with D possibly matching TRBD2 (5 bases). The CDR3 is made up of 17 amino acids. In germline, CDR1 is SGHRS, CDR2 YFSETQ. The V and J ends lost 0 bases and 0 bases respectively, with 16 bases between them. CDR3 coding DNA: TGCGCCAGCAGCTTGGGTTTGTGGGCCCGGGGCTCCTACGAGCAGTACGTC. As protein: CASSLGLWARGSYEQYV.

The chain couples TRBV2 to TRBJ1-1; no reliable D call. Germline V CDR1 and CDR2: SNHLY, FYNNEI. The CDR3 is 14 residues long. V was pared by 1 base and J by 1 base, with 7 bases between. The CDR3 loop reads CASSEEGGNTEAFF. The CDR3 coding sequence is TGTGCCAGCAGTGAAGAGGGCGGGAACACTGAAGCTTTCTTT.

This sequence joins TRBV6-5 and TRBJ1-5; weak D call: TRBD1 (6 bases). Germline CDR1 MNHEY, CDR2 SVGAGI. The ends were cut back, 9 bases at V and 7 bases at J, with 19 bases in the middle. The CDR3 is 14 amino acids. CDR3 nucleotide sequence: TGTGCCAGTCGAAGGGGGGGCAAGGGACAGCCCCAGCATTTT. It translates to CASRRGGKGQPQHF.